The T cell receptor (beta chain) under discussion was sequenced for a study of T cell responses to AZD1222 COVID-19 vaccine. Study-wide results and caveats: No repertoire was sampled before or during the peak T cell response, only after it.

CDR3 length equals 10 residues. CDR1 is SNHLY and CDR2 is FYNNEI in the germline V gene. Trimming stripped 10 bases from V and 4 bases from J, with 7 bases between. In the case of this clone: The antigen is unknown.

Repertoires were generated with immunoSEQ multiplex PCR, while TCRdb's copy carries only in-frame clones and drops some. The profile shows roughly 120,000 clones, approximately 85% of them singletons. The TCR sequence derives from an adult in good health. The chain has TRBV2 and TRBJ1-1; D not resolved. The sample was peripheral blood, taken on day 0 of AZD1222 vaccination. CDR3 amino acids: CAIGGTEAFF. DNA for the CDR3: TGTGCCATCGGTGGCACTGAAGCTTTCTTT.